These T cell receptor beta chains were read from a single sample in a study of T cells after posttransplantation cyclophosphamide. Generated by immunoSEQ multiplex PCR, the TCRdb table keeps only in-frame clones and is missing some. The sample includes tens of thousands of clones, none of them occurring once. Sample: PBMCs. These receptors all come from a middle-aged man in good health, CMV-negative, and a related stem cell transplant donor. The CDR3 runs from the conserved cysteine through the conserved F or W. A D gene is named only where the DNA matches it firmly. Clone size is not always given. Where it is, it says once, few, many or a class for expanded clones.

size	V	J	D	CDR3	DNA
many	TRBV29-1	TRBJ2-3	TRBD1	CSVENRGFSTDTQYF	TGCAGCGTTGAAAACAGGGGGTTTAGCACAGATACGCAGTATTTT
many	TRBV5-8	TRBJ1-3	TRBD1	CASSSDRVPGNTIYF	TGTGCCAGCAGCTCTGACAGGGTCCCTGGAAACACCATATATTTT
many	TRBV7-9	TRBJ2-1	NA	CASSLGGVNEQFF	TGTGCCAGCAGCTTAGGGGGGGTCAATGAGCAGTTCTTC
few	TRBV27	TRBJ2-1	NA	CASSLYWRRGTYNEQFF	TGTGCCAGCAGTTTATACTGGCGGAGGGGAACCTACAATGAGCAGTTCTTC
many	TRBV6-1	TRBJ1-4	NA	CASNRNGINEKLFF	TGTGCCAGCAACAGGAACGGTATTAATGAAAAACTGTTTTTT
few	TRBV25-1	TRBJ2-7	TRBD1	CASSEPGQGVYEQYF	TGTGCCAGCAGTGAACCGGGACAGGGAGTCTACGAGCAGTACTTC
many	TRBV7-8	TRBJ1-1	NA	CASSLGGGSGTEAFF	TGTGCCAGCAGCTTAGGGGGGGGTTCGGGGACTGAAGCTTTCTTT
many	TRBV5-4	TRBJ1-2	TRBD1	CASSQGDSIYGYTF	TGTGCCAGCAGCCAGGGGGATTCTATCTATGGCTACACCTTC
many	TRBV5-5	TRBJ1-1	NA	CASSLATVSWAFF	TGTGCCAGCAGCTTGGCGACAGTAAGTTGGGCTTTCTTT
few	TRBV11-2	TRBJ2-1	TRBD1	CASKWDSSYNEQFF	TGTGCCAGCAAGTGGGACAGCTCCTACAATGAGCAGTTCTTC
few	TRBV11-2	TRBJ2-1	TRBD2	CASSSRLAGGHGEQFF	TGTGCCAGCAGCTCCAGACTAGCGGGGGGGCACGGTGAGCAGTTCTTC
many	TRBV19	TRBJ2-3	NA	CASSQPGGTDTQYF	TGTGCCAGTAGCCAACCCGGGGGCACAGATACGCAGTATTTT
many	TRBV6-5	TRBJ2-1	NA	CASSRGSTGNEQFF	TGTGCCAGCAGTAGGGGATCTACTGGGAATGAGCAGTTCTTC
few	TRBV12-5	TRBJ2-3	TRBD2	CASGLGTGLAGATDTQYF	TGTGCTAGTGGTTTGGGTACGGGACTAGCGGGAGCGACAGATACGCAGTATTTT
many	TRBV6-1	TRBJ1-5	NA	CASERGGGQPQHF	TGTGCCAGCGAGAGAGGAGGTGGGCAGCCCCAGCATTTT
NA	TRBV29-1	TRBJ2-6	NA	CSVAQGQANVLTF	TGCAGCGTTGCTCAGGGCCAGGCCAACGTCCTGACTTTC
many	TRBV19	TRBJ1-5	NA	CASRVGFQPQHF	TGTGCCAGTAGAGTCGGTTTTCAGCCCCAGCATTTT
many	TRBV18	TRBJ1-3	NA	CASSPLLPGQGVSGNTIYF	TGTGCCAGCTCACCTCTTCTCCCGGGCCAAGGGGTTTCTGGAAACACCATATATTTT
NA	TRBV9	TRBJ2-1	TRBD2	CASSDGLAGVAYNEQFF	TGTGCCAGCAGCGACGGACTAGCGGGAGTGGCCTACAATGAGCAGTTCTTC
NA	TRBV4-3	TRBJ2-1	NA	CASSQFETIDNEQFF	TGCGCCAGCAGCCAGTTCGAGACTATTGACAATGAGCAGTTCTTC
many	TRBV5-6	TRBJ2-2	TRBD1	CASSFIAGGASGGELFF	TGTGCCAGCAGCTTTATTGCAGGGGGCGCCTCAGGCGGGGAGCTGTTTTTT
many	TRBV18	TRBJ2-5	NA	CASSPPLGGIETQYF	TGTGCCAGCTCACCACCGTTGGGGGGTATTGAGACCCAGTACTTC
many	TRBV19	TRBJ2-2	TRBD2	CASSIRGDATTGELFF	TGTGCCAGTAGTATACGGGGGGACGCGACTACCGGGGAGCTGTTTTTT
many	TRBV28	TRBJ1-2	TRBD1	CASSYPGTEDGYTF	TGTGCCAGCAGTTATCCCGGGACAGAAGATGGCTACACCTTC
few	TRBV25-1	TRBJ2-5	NA	CASSDSRRYQETQYF	TGTGCCAGCAGTGATAGTAGGAGGTACCAAGAGACCCAGTACTTC
few	TRBV29-1	TRBJ2-1	TRBD2	CSVEVGVPSGLF	TGCAGCGTTGAAGTGGGGGTGCCTAGCGGACTCTTC
many	TRBV9	TRBJ2-1	TRBD1	CASSRTGSVEQFF	TGTGCCAGCAGCCGGACAGGTTCTGTTGAGCAGTTCTTC
many	TRBV6-1	TRBJ2-4	NA	CASSERTIKMYF	TGTGCCAGCAGTGAACGAACAATTAAGATGTACTTC
NA	TRBV7-2	TRBJ2-1	TRBD2	CASSPPGLAANEQFF	TGTGCCAGCAGCCCTCCCGGACTAGCGGCCAATGAGCAGTTCTTC
many	TRBV7-2	TRBJ2-2	TRBD2	CASSLVLAGGTNTGELFF	TGTGCCAGCAGCTTAGTACTAGCGGGAGGGACGAACACCGGGGAGCTGTTTTTT
many	TRBV19	TRBJ1-5	NA	CASSANSRNQPQHF	TGTGCCAGTAGCGCCAACAGTAGAAATCAGCCCCAGCATTTT
many	TRBV19	TRBJ2-1	NA	CASGLDGYNEQFF	TGTGCCAGTGGGCTTGACGGCTACAATGAGCAGTTCTTC
many	TRBV7-8	TRBJ1-6	TRBD1	CASSPRTGFVSPLHF	TGTGCCAGCAGCCCCCGGACAGGGTTTGTTTCACCCCTCCACTTT
many	TRBV27	TRBJ1-5	NA	CASSLVSNQPQHF	TGTGCCAGCAGTTTAGTAAGCAATCAGCCCCAGCATTTT
few	TRBV7-8	TRBJ2-7	TRBD2	CASSLGRGDAYEQYF	TGTGCCAGCAGCTTGGGACGGGGGGACGCCTACGAGCAGTACTTC
many	TRBV7-6	TRBJ2-2	TRBD2	CASSSALAGGTGELFF	TGTGCCAGCAGCTCGGCACTAGCGGGGGGCACCGGGGAGCTGTTTTTT
many	TRBV15	TRBJ2-5	TRBD1	CATSRDGTGWGETQYF	TGTGCCACCAGCAGAGATGGGACAGGGTGGGGAGAGACCCAGTACTTC
many	TRBV2	TRBJ2-1	TRBD1	CASSVGTGVEQFF	TGTGCCAGCAGTGTTGGGACAGGGGTTGAGCAGTTCTTC
many	TRBV10-3	TRBJ1-4	NA	CAISVGAETEKLFF	TGTGCCATCAGTGTTGGAGCCGAAACCGAAAAACTGTTTTTT
few	TRBV14	TRBJ2-2	TRBD2	CASSLASGGTGELFF	TGTGCCAGCAGCCTCGCTAGCGGGGGGACCGGGGAGCTGTTTTTT
many	TRBV5-1	TRBJ1-1	NA	CASSLVWGGDTEAFF	TGCGCCAGCAGCTTGGTTTGGGGAGGGGACACTGAAGCTTTCTTT
many	TRBV7-9	TRBJ2-2	NA	CASSSKAGWNTGELFF	TGTGCCAGCAGCTCAAAGGCAGGGTGGAACACCGGGGAGCTGTTTTTT
many	TRBV19	TRBJ2-1	NA	CASSSSGTGRVNEQFF	TGTGCCAGTAGTAGCTCCGGGACTGGGCGGGTCAATGAGCAGTTCTTC
many	TRBV19	TRBJ1-1	NA	CASSILGARAFF	TGTGCCAGTAGTATATTGGGGGCACGGGCTTTCTTT
many	TRBV5-5	TRBJ1-2	NA	CASSPQGIYYGYTF	TGTGCCAGCAGCCCGCAGGGGATCTACTATGGCTACACCTTC
many	TRBV27	TRBJ1-4	TRBD1	CASSLIQGAGEKLFF	TGTGCCAGCAGTCTAATACAGGGGGCGGGAGAAAAACTGTTTTTT